The 6 T cell receptor delta chains listed next were all sequenced from one sample in a study of gamma-delta chains in newborns, infants, children (dated by TCRdb to between 2018 and 2021). The run used an Illumina MiSeq. TCRdb reprocessed the public data with the CATT caller; entries with the same nucleotide sequence were combined afterwards. The sample yields approximately 3,200 delta-chain clones; 40% to 65% were counted once. Approximately 6% of the sample lies in the top ten. The sequenced sample was blood. Receptors originate from a child who received the measles vaccine.

Turning to this clone: One base away lies a much larger clone, so this may be a sequencing read error. Other DNA sequences of this sample code for an identical CDR3. V gene TRDV2 combines with J gene TRDJ1; D might be TRDD3 (6 bases). CDR3 length equals 14 residues. Germline CDR1 and CDR2: GEAIGNYY and EKD. The CDR3 loop is CACDTLGGADKLIF. The CDR3 DNA sequence: TGTGCCTGTGACACCTTGGGGGGAGCCGATAAACTCATCTTC.

A word on this clone: A much larger clone lies a single base off, so this may be a read error. Distinct nucleotide sequences in the sample also encode this CDR3. The CDR3 region has the DNA TGTGCCTGTGACACAGTACTGGGGGATAGCTCCTGGGACACCCGACAGATGTTTTTC. It translates to CACDTVLGDSSWDTRQMFF. The chain recombines TRDV2 with TRDJ3, with 11 bases identical to TRDD3. Germline CDR1 GEAIGNYY, CDR2 EKD. This CDR3 is 19 amino acids long. Trimming took 1 base from V and 0 from J; bases not matched to a gene: 4.

This clone is classed as large. The sample has other DNA sequences that encode this CDR3 too. The chain carries TRDV2 and TRDJ2; 7 bases match TRDD3. CDR1 and CDR2 from the germline V gene are GEAIGNYY and EKD. CDR3 length equals 19 residues. After removal of 0 bases from V and 1 base from J, the junction contained 13 bases not matched to a gene. In DNA, the CDR3 is TGTGCCTGTGACACCGTCGAGAGGGGGATCGGAGGTTTGACAGCACAACTCTTCTTT. The encoded protein is CACDTVERGIGGLTAQLFF.

This clone came up a few times. One end of the junction does not line up with germline, which may come from a read error. This rearrangement joins TRDV2 to TRDJ1, with D possibly matching TRDD3 (5 bases). Germline V gene lookup returns CDR1 GEAIGNYY and CDR2 EKD. This CDR3 spans 16 amino acids. The CDR3 DNA reads TGTGCCTGTGGCACCTTAGGGGAGACTTACACCGATAAACTCATCTTT. Amino acid sequence: CACGTLGETYTDKLIF.

A note on this clone: Possible read error: a much larger clone is one base away. V usage is TRDV2 and J usage is TRDJ3; 13 bases line up with TRDD3. CDR1 GEAIGNYY and CDR2 EKD come from the germline V gene. J lost 3 bases, V lost 0 bases, and 7 bases had no gene match. CDR3 length: 20 residues. The CDR3 DNA reads TGTGCCTGTGACACCGTGGTACTGGGGGATACGCACTGGGACACCCGACAGATGTTTTTC. Residues: CACDTVVLGDTHWDTRQMFF.

Comment on this clone: A much larger clone differs by one base, so this may be a read error. The CDR3 DNA is TGTGCCTGTGACCTACTGTGGGATACGACCTGGGACACCCGACAGATGTTTTTC. Protein: CACDLLWDTTWDTRQMFF. V usage is TRDV2 and J usage is TRDJ3; 8 bases are shared with TRDD3. Germline CDR1 and CDR2: GEAIGNYY and EKD. Germline trimming cut 3 bases from V and 2 bases from J; bases unmatched to any gene: 8. This CDR3 comprises 18 residues.